The T cell receptor (beta chain) described here comes from a study of cytomegalovirus exposure and HLA in healthy donors. The V segment lost 5 bases and the J segment 3 bases; nucleotides outside the gene matches: 4. The CDR3 totals 13 residues. The germline V gene has CDR1 MNHNS and CDR2 SASEGT. The primer mix had 60 Vbeta and 13 Jbeta primers. Data came from immunoSEQ multiplex PCR; TCRdb stores just in-frame clones and leaves some out. The data hold about 150,000 clones, with around 83% observed a single time. The receptor comes from a young woman in good health and CMV-seronegative. The sample taken for sequencing was PBMCs. V and J are TRBV6-1 and TRBJ2-7; the match to TRBD1 covers 7 bases. The CDR3 loop is CASSTRDSYEQYF. CDR3 nucleotide sequence: TGTGCCAGCAGTACCCGGGACAGCTACGAGCAGTACTTC.